This T cell receptor beta chain was captured by sequencing in a study of cytomegalovirus exposure and HLA in healthy donors. On the study more broadly: A later analysis reported the same platform for the roughly 110 validation repertoires and the 500 to 700 first-cohort repertoires. Findings of the study overall: Some TCR beta chains (roughly 150 of them) were listed as cytomegalovirus-associated.

Trimming removed 6 bases at V and 0 bases at J, with 20 bases between. Germline CDR1 LGHNT, CDR2 FRNRAP. The CDR3 has 17 residues. A word on this clone: Its antigen is undetermined.

Some clones are missing from TCRdb's copy, which holds only in-frame ones; the method was immunoSEQ multiplex PCR. The sample holds about 160,000 clones, 70% to 90% seen once. The donors were part of the validation cohort, which consisted of some 120 subjects and was separate from the first cohort of about 720 subjects. The gene calls are TRBV12-5 and TRBJ1-2; no clear D gene. The clonotype originates from a young woman in good health and CMV-seronegative. The sequenced sample consisted of PBMCs. In nucleotides, the CDR3 is TGTGCTAGTGGCCCGCCAAGAGGGCCCCAAGCTAACTATGGCTACACCTTC. Amino acid sequence: CASGPPRGPQANYGYTF.